These 16 T cell receptor beta chains originate from one sample sequenced in a study of blood T cell repertoires in COVID-19. The method was immunoSEQ multiplex PCR; TCRdb's version includes in-frame clones alone and lacks a portion of them. The sample lists around 130,000 clones; more than 80% were seen once. The sample was peripheral blood. The receptors come from a man aged 40-55 years with acute or convalescent COVID-19.

This chain connects TRBV10-2 to TRBJ1-5; D is undetermined. Germline V CDR1 and CDR2: WSHSY, SAAADI. The CDR3 is 15 residues long. Trimming stripped 8 bases from V and 4 bases from J, with 18 bases between. The CDR3 region is CASRSGAELNQPQHF. CDR3 sequence (DNA): TGCGCCAGCCGTAGTGGAGCGGAGCTTAATCAGCCCCAGCATTTT.

V is TRBV10-3 and J is TRBJ2-2, with TRBD2 as a possible D gene (6 bases). The germline V and J ends were trimmed by 8 bases and 7 bases, with 17 bases remaining between them. The germline gives CDR1 ENHRY, CDR2 SYGVKD. The CDR3 is 14 amino acids. In nucleotides, the CDR3 is TGTGCCATCGGAGCCAGGAGGGCCGGCGGGGAGCTGTTTTTT. Its translation: CAIGARRAGGELFF.

The chain has TRBV9 and TRBJ2-7; possibly TRBD2 for D (7 bases). With 7 bases removed from V and 4 bases from J, the gap between germline ends came to 18 bases. The germline V gene encodes CDR1 SGDLS and CDR2 YYNGEE. This CDR3 has 14 amino acids. The CDR3 nucleotides read TGTGCCAGCGGCCCGACGGGGGGCGCGTACGAGCAGTACTTC. Its translation: CASGPTGGAYEQYF. The full variable domain, with the rest looked up from reference TRBV9 and TRBJ2-7, is DSGVTQTPKHLITATGQRVTLRCSPRSGDLSVYWYQQSLDQGLQFLIQYYNGEERAKGNILERFSAQQFPDLHSELNLSSLELGDSALYFCASGPTGGAYEQYFGPGTRLTVT.

The V gene is TRBV2, the J gene TRBJ1-2; TRBD1 agrees at 8 bases. This CDR3 region has 13 residues. CDR1 SNHLY and CDR2 FYNNEI come from the germline V gene. J lost 7 bases, V lost 5 bases, and 6 bases had no gene match. For the CDR3, the DNA is TGTGCCAGCAGTCTGGACAGGGATGGTGGCTACACCTTC. It encodes CASSLDRDGGYTF. Full variable domain (rest looked up from reference TRBV2 and TRBJ1-2): EPEVTQTPSHQVTQMGQEVILRCVPISNHLYFYWYRQILGQKVEFLVSFYNNEISEKSEIFDDQFSVERPDGSNFTLKIRSTKLEDSAMYFCASSLDRDGGYTFGSGTRLTVV.

This chain joins TRBV5-6 and TRBJ1-2, with D maybe TRBD1 (6 bases). CDR1 and CDR2 (germline): SGHDT, YYEEEE. The CDR3 length is 13 residues. The germline V and J ends were trimmed by 2 bases and 8 bases, with 13 bases remaining between them. The CDR3 is CASSFTGIRGYTF. The CDR3 DNA follows: TGTGCCAGCAGCTTCACAGGGATCCGGGGCTACACCTTC. The full variable domain, completed using reference TRBV5-6 and TRBJ1-2, is DAGVTQSPTHLIKTRGQQVTLRCSPKSGHDTVSWYQQALGQGPQFIFQYYEEEERQRGNFPDRFSGHQFPNYSSELNVNALLLGDSALYLCASSFTGIRGYTFGSGTRLTVV.

The CDR3 DNA reads TGTGCCAGCAGCCAGACAGGGGTGAGCTCCTACAATGAGCAGTTCTTC. This encodes CASSQTGVSSYNEQFF. The chain is built from TRBV7-4 and TRBJ2-1; TRBD1 agrees at 8 bases. V was clipped by 5 bases and J by 0 bases; unmatched bases: 6. CDR1 SGHVT and CDR2 SQSDAQ come from the germline V gene. CDR3 length: 16 residues.

The CDR3 DNA follows: TGTGCCAGCAGCGTAGCTTCCCAGAATGAGCAGTTCTTC. Amino acids: CASSVASQNEQFF. The chain couples TRBV9 to TRBJ2-1; D is ambiguous. Germline V gene data show CDR1 as SGDLS and CDR2 as YYNGEE. The ends were cut back, 0 bases at V and 7 bases at J, with 8 bases in the middle. CDR3 length equals 13 residues.

As concerns this clone: This sample includes further DNA sequences coding for the same CDR3. The chain couples TRBV7-9 to TRBJ1-4; unclear D gene. This CDR3 comprises 12 residues. Trimming took 5 bases from V and 8 from J, leaving 9 bases between them. CDR1 and CDR2 (germline): SEHNR, FQNEAQ (reference sequence). CDR3 in DNA: TGTGCCAGCAGCCGTACGGTGGAAAAACTGTTTTTT. Translated, it gives CASSRTVEKLFF.

This CDR3 reads CASSPQGNQPQHF. CDR3 in DNA: TGTGCCAGTAGTCCACAGGGAAATCAGCCCCAGCATTTT. The chain carries TRBV19 and TRBJ1-5, with D perhaps TRBD1 (6 bases). Germline assignment: CDR1 LNHDA and CDR2 SQIVND (reference sequence). Trimming took off 5 bases at V and 4 bases at J, with 9 bases between the two ends. The CDR3 contains 13 residues.

The V and J genes are TRBV5-5 and TRBJ2-7; 7 bases map to TRBD1. J lost 2 bases, V lost 4 bases, and 6 bases had no gene match. The CDR3 has 14 residues. CDR1 is SGHKS and CDR2 is YYEKEE in the germline V gene (reference sequence). In DNA form, the CDR3 reads TGTGCCAGCAGCACTCGACAGGGCCCCTACGAGCAGTACTTC. This encodes CASSTRQGPYEQYF.

This chain links TRBV7-2 with TRBJ1-2; weak D call: TRBD1 (5 bases). Per the germline V gene, CDR1 is SGHTA and CDR2 is FQGNSA. V was shortened by 0 bases and J by 4 bases, with 12 bases between the two germline ends. CDR3 length: 15 residues. The CDR3 is CASSLAPQVAYGYTF. The CDR3 coding sequence is TGTGCCAGCAGCTTAGCGCCACAGGTTGCCTATGGCTACACCTTC. The full variable domain, in which reference TRBV7-2 and TRBJ1-2 provide the parts outside the CDR3, is GAGVSQSPSNKVTEKGKDVELRCDPISGHTALYWYRQSLGQGLEFLIYFQGNSAPDKSGLPSDRFSAERTGGSVSTLTIQRTQQEDSAVYLCASSLAPQVAYGYTFGSGTRLTVV.

The CDR3, as DNA: TGCAGCGTTGCACAGGGGTTTGACTATGGCTACACCTTC. Protein product: CSVAQGFDYGYTF. The chain joins TRBV29-1 to TRBJ1-2, with 7 bases that match TRBD1. The CDR3 contains 13 residues. Germline V gives CDR1 SQVTM, CDR2 ANQGSEA. The ends lost 4 bases at V and 3 bases at J; junction bases unmatched: 5.

The chain uses TRBV5-4 and TRBJ2-2; TRBD1 agrees at 9 bases. CDR3 size: 14 residues. J gave up 8 bases and V 0 bases, and 2 bases lay outside the gene matches. Germline values: CDR1 SGHNT, CDR2 YYREEE (reference sequence). In DNA, the CDR3 is TGTGCCAGCAGCTTGGTACAGGGGGCAGGGGAGCTGTTTTTT. Translation gives CASSLVQGAGELFF.

CDR3 protein: CASSSLGLAASYNEQFF. In nucleotides, the CDR3 is TGCGCCAGCAGCTCTTTGGGACTAGCGGCGTCATACAATGAGCAGTTCTTC. This rearrangement joins TRBV4-1 to TRBJ2-1; 11 bases line up with TRBD2. The J segment lost 4 bases and the V segment lost 5 bases, leaving 10 bases of the junction unmatched. Germline CDR1 and CDR2: MGHRA and YSYEKL. The CDR3 consists of 17 residues.

The chain uses TRBV9 and TRBJ1-3; D remains ambiguous. The V and J ends lost 2 bases and 4 bases respectively, with 7 bases between them. The CDR3 consists of 13 residues. Germline V gives CDR1 SGDLS, CDR2 YYNGEE. The CDR3 region is CASSVPSGNTIYF. Here the CDR3 DNA reads TGTGCCAGCAGCGTTCCCTCGGGAAACACCATATATTTT.

The CDR3 here is CASSEVLASGYNEQFF. DNA for the CDR3: TGTGCCAGCAGTGAAGTTTTAGCTAGCGGTTACAATGAGCAGTTCTTC. The chain combines TRBV6-1 with TRBJ2-1; 7 bases align to TRBD2. Germline values: CDR1 MNHNS, CDR2 SASEGT. The V gene end was trimmed by 1 base and the J gene end by 4 bases; junction bases not matched to a gene: 7. The CDR3 has 16 amino acids.